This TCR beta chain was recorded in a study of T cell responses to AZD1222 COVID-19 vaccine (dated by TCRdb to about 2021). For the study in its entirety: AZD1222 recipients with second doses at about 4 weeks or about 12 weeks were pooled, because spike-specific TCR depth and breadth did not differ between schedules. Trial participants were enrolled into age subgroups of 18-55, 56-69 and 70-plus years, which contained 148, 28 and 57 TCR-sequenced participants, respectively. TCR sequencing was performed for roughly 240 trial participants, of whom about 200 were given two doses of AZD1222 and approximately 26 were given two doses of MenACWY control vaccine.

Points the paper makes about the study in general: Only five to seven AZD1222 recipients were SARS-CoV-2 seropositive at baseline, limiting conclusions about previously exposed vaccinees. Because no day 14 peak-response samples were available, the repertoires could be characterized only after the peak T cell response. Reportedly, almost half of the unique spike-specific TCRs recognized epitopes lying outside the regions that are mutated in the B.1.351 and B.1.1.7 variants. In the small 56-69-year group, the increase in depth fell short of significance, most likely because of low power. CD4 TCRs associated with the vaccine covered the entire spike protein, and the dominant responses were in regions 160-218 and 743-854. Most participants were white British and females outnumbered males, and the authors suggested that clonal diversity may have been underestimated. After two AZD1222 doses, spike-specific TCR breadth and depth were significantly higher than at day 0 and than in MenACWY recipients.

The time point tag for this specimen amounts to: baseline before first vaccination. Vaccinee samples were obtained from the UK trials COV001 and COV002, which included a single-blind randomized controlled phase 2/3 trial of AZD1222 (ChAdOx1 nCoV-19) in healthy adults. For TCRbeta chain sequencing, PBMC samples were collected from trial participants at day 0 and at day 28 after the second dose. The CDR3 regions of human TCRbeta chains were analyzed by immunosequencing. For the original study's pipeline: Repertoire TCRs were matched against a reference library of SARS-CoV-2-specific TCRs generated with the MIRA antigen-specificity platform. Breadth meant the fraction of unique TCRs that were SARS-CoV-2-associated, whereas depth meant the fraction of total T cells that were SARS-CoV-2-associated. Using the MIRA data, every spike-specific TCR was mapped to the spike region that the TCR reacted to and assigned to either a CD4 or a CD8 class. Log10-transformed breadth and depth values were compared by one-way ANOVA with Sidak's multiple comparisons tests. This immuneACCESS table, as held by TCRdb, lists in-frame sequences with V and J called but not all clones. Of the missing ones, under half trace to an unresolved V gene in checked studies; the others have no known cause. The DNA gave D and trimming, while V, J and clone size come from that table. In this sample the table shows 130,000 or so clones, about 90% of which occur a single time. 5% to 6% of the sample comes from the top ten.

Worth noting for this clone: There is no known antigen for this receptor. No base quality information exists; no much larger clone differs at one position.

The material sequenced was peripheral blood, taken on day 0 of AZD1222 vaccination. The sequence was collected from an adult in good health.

The encoded CDR3 is CASSSEPGRNEKLFF. The DNA is as follows: TGTGCCAGTAGCTCCGAGCCCGGGCGTAATGAAAAACTGTTTTTT. This chain is built from TRBV19 and TRBJ1-4, with no confidently assigned D gene. There are 15 amino acids in the CDR3, from cysteine to phenylalanine inclusive. The sequence is cut down to CDR3 DNA, 45 bases in frame from base 1. Taken from the germline V gene (reference sequence), the CDR1 and CDR2 loops are LNHDA and SQIVND. Between the V and J ends, shortened by 6 bases and 4 bases respectively, the junction contains 15 bases. Beyond the CDR3, the reference TRBV19 and TRBJ1-4 genes provide the residues; the full variable domain reads: DGGITQSPKYLFRKEGQNVTLSCEQNLNHDAMYWYRQDPGQGLRLIYYSQIVNDFQKGDIAEGYSVSREKKESFPLTVTSAQKNPTAFYLCASSSEPGRNEKLFFGSGTQLSVL.